This note documents a single T cell receptor (beta chain) sequence. Its target is not known. The data were taken from a study of cytomegalovirus exposure and HLA in healthy donors. Study information: Approximately 180 million T cells yielded 117 million unique TCR beta sequences, as an earlier analysis found.

The CDR3 loop spans 13 amino acids. From germline, CDR1 is SGDLS and CDR2 YYNGEE. With 0 bases removed from V and 6 bases from J, the gap between germline ends came to 9 bases. Study findings and constraints: Usually a TCR sequence was rare, but some public TCRs were found in many donors.

PCR involved 60 Vbeta and 13 Jbeta primers. Clones were read by immunoSEQ multiplex PCR, and TCRdb kept only the in-frame ones, dropping some. Of 150,000 to 200,000 clones listed, around 80% are singletons. The J gene is TRBJ2-5, the V gene TRBV9; no clear D. The material sequenced was PBMCs. This sequence was found in a young man in good health and CMV-seronegative. This CDR3 reads CASSVEEEKTQYF. CDR3 DNA sequence: TGTGCCAGCAGCGTAGAAGAGGAAAAGACCCAGTACTTC.